Listed here are 6 T cell receptor beta chains from one sample, sequenced in a study of T cell changes during pregnancy in multiple sclerosis. Assay: immunoSEQ multiplex PCR; the TCRdb copy retains only in-frame clones and omits some. The sample records 60,000 or so clones, approximately 90% being singletons. The sequenced sample was peripheral blood, obtained in the first trimester of pregnancy. These receptor sequences come from a female donor in good health, enrolled as a control in a pregnancy study.

The V gene is TRBV9, the J gene TRBJ2-7, with a tentative D call TRBD2 (6 bases). This CDR3 is 15 amino acids long. V lost 3 bases to trimming and J lost 3 bases, with 16 bases between them. CDR1 is SGDLS, CDR2 YYNGEE, per germline. As DNA, the CDR3 is TGTGCCAGCAGCGATTCGCCGGGGGACCTCTACGAGCAGTACTTC. Translation: CASSDSPGDLYEQYF.

The rearrangement links TRBV5-1 to TRBJ2-2; perhaps TRBD1 as D (5 bases). This CDR3 is built from 16 residues. Germline CDR1 is SGHRS and CDR2 is YFSETQ. The V and J ends lost 1 base and 7 bases respectively, with 17 bases between them. The CDR3 is CASSLLAEGQGGELFF. For the CDR3, the DNA is TGCGCCAGCAGCTTGCTCGCCGAAGGACAAGGCGGGGAGCTGTTTTTT.

This clone was recorded once. The V call is TRBV7-6, the J call TRBJ2-3; the match to TRBD2 covers 7 bases. Germline CDR1 is SGHVS and CDR2 is FNYEAQ. The CDR3 spans 15 residues. V trimming: 3 bases; J trimming: 3 bases; junction bases outside the gene matches: 6. The CDR3 nucleotides read TGTGCCAGCAGCTTTCATGCGGGGGAGACAGATACGCAGTATTTT. Protein sequence: CASSFHAGETDTQYF.

The chain links TRBV5-4 to TRBJ2-3; TRBD1 matches 8 bases. CDR1 is SGHNT, CDR2 YYREEE, per germline (reference sequence). This CDR3 comprises 15 residues. With V trimmed by 0 bases and J by 1 base, 1 base remained unmatched. CDR3 nucleotide sequence: TGTGCCAGCAGCTTGGGGGGACAGGGCACAGATACGCAGTATTTT. It yields the protein CASSLGGQGTDTQYF. The full variable domain, in which reference TRBV5-4 and TRBJ2-3 provide the parts outside the CDR3, is ETGVTQSPTHLIKTRGQQVTLRCSSQSGHNTVSWYQQALGQGPQFIFQYYREEENGRGNFPPRFSGLQFPNYSSELNVNALELDDSALYLCASSLGGQGTDTQYFGPGTRLTVL.

The chain links TRBV19 to TRBJ1-2; 7 bases align to TRBD1. CDR1 LNHDA and CDR2 SQIVND come from the germline V gene (reference sequence). Unmatched junction bases numbered 13, after V lost 7 bases and J lost 2 bases. This CDR3 is built from 16 residues. The CDR3 region has the DNA TGTGCCAGTACCCCATGGTTGAGGGGGCGAAACTATGGCTACACCTTC. Translation gives CASTPWLRGRNYGYTF. Combining the CDR3 with reference TRBV19 and TRBJ1-2 gives the whole variable domain DGGITQSPKYLFRKEGQNVTLSCEQNLNHDAMYWYRQDPGQGLRLIYYSQIVNDFQKGDIAEGYSVSREKKESFPLTVTSAQKNPTAFYLCASTPWLRGRNYGYTFGSGTRLTVV.

On this clone itself: The sample carries other DNA sequences with the same CDR3. V gene TRBV9 combines with J gene TRBJ1-2; 7 bases are shared with TRBD1. CDR3 length: 15 amino acids. J lost 0 bases, V lost 3 bases, and 5 bases had no gene match. Germline V CDR1 and CDR2: SGDLS, YYNGEE. CDR3 DNA: TGTGCCAGCAGCGAATCCACAGGGGCTAACTATGGCTACACCTTC. Translated, it gives CASSESTGANYGYTF.